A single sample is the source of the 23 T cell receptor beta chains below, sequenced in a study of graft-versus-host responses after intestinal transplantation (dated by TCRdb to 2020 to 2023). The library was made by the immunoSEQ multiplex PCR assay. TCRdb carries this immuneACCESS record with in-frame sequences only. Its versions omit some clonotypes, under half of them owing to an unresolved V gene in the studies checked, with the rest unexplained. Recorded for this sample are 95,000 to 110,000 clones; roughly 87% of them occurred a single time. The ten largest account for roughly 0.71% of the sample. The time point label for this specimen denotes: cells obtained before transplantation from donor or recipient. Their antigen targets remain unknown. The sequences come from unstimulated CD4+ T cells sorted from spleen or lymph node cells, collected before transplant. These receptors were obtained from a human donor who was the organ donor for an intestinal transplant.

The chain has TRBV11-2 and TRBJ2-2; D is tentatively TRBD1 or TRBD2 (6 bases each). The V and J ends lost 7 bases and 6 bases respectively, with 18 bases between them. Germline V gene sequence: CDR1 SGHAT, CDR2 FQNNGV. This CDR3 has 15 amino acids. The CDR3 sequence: CASNTRGALAGELFF. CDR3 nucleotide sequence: TGTGCCAGCAACACAAGGGGGGCCCTGGCCGGGGAGCTGTTTTTT. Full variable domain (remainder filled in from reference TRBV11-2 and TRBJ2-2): EAGVAQSPRYKIIEKRQSVAFWCNPISGHATLYWYQQILGQGPKLLIQFQNNGVVDDSQLPKDRFSAERLKGVDSTLKIQPAKLEDSAVYLCASNTRGALAGELFFGEGSRLTVL.

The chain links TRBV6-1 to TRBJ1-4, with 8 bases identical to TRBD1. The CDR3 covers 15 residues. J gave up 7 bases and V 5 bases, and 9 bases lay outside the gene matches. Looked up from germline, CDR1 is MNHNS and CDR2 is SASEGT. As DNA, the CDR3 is TGTGCCAGCAGTTCCTGGACAGGGAGGGCTGAAAAACTGTTTTTT. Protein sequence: CASSSWTGRAEKLFF.

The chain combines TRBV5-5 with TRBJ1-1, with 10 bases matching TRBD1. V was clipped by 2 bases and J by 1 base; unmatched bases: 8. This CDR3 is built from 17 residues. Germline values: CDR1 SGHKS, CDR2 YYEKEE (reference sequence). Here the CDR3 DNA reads TGTGCCAGCAGCTTCTTGGACAGGGGGTCTGGGAACACTGAAGCTTTCTTT. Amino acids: CASSFLDRGSGNTEAFF.

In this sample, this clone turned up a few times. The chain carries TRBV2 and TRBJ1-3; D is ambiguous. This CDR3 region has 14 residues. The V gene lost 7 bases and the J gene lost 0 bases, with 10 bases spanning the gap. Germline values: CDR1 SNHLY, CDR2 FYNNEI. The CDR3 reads CASKRTDSGNTIYF. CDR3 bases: TGTGCCAGCAAGAGGACGGACTCTGGAAACACCATATATTTT. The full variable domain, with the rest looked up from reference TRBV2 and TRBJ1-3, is EPEVTQTPSHQVTQMGQEVILRCVPISNHLYFYWYRQILGQKVEFLVSFYNNEISEKSEIFDDQFSVERPDGSNFTLKIRSTKLEDSAMYFCASKRTDSGNTIYFGEGSWLTVV.

CDR3 sequence: CASSLRTGGPEQYF. CDR3 in DNA: TGCGCCAGCAGCTTAAGGACAGGGGGCCCCGAGCAGTACTTC. The V and J genes are TRBV5-1 and TRBJ2-7, with TRBD1 identical over 11 bases. Germline CDR1 SGHRS, CDR2 YFSETQ. The CDR3 runs to 14 residues. V was pared by 2 bases and J by 6 bases, with 4 bases of the junction left unmatched.

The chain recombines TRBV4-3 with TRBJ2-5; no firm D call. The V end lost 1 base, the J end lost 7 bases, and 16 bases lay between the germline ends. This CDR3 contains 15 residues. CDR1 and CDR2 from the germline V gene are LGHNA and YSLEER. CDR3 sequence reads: CASSQGERPPWTQYF. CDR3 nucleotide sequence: TGCGCCAGCAGCCAAGGGGAAAGACCCCCGTGGACCCAGTACTTC.

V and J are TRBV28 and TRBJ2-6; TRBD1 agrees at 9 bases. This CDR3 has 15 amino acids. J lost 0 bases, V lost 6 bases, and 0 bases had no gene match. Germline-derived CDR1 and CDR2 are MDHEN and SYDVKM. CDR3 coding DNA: TGTGCCAGCAGGGGACAGGGCTCTGGGGCCAACGTCCTGACTTTC. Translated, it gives CASRGQGSGANVLTF.

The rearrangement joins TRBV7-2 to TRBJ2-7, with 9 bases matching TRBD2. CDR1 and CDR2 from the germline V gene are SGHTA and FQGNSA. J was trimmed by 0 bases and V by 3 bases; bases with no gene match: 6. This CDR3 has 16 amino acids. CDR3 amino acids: CASSLGTSIPSYEQYF. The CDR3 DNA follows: TGTGCCAGCAGCTTGGGGACTAGCATACCCTCCTACGAGCAGTACTTC. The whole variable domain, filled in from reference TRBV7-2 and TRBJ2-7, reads GAGVSQSPSNKVTEKGKDVELRCDPISGHTALYWYRQSLGQGLEFLIYFQGNSAPDKSGLPSDRFSAERTGGSVSTLTIQRTQQEDSAVYLCASSLGTSIPSYEQYFGPGTRLTVT.

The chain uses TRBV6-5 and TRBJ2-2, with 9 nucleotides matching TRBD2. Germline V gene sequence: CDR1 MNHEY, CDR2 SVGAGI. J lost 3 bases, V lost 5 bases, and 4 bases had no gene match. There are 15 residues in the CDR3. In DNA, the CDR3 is TGTGCCAGCAGTGTGACTAGCGGATACACCGGGGAGCTGTTTTTT. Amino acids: CASSVTSGYTGELFF.

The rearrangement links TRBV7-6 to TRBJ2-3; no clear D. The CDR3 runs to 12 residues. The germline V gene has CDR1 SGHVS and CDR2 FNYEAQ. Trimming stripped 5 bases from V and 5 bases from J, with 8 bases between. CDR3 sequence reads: CASSGRGDTQYF. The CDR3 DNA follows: TGTGCCAGCAGCGGTAGAGGAGATACGCAGTATTTT.

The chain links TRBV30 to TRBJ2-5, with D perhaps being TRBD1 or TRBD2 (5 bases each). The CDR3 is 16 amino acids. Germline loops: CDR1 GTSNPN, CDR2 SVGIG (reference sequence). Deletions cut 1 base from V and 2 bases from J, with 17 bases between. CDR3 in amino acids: CAWSGGTVKRQETQYF. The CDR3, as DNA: TGTGCCTGGAGTGGGGGGACCGTAAAACGTCAAGAGACCCAGTACTTC.

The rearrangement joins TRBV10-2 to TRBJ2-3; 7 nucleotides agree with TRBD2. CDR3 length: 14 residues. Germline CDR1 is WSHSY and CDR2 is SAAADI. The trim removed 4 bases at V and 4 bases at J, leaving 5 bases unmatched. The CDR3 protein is CASSGGGWPDTQYF. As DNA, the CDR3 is TGCGCCAGCAGTGGGGGAGGGTGGCCAGATACGCAGTATTTT.

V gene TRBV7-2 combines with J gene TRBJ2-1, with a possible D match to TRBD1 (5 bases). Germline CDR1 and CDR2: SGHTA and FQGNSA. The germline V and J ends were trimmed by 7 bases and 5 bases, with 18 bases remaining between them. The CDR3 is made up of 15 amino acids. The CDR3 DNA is TGTGCCAGCAAACCATGGCAGGGTCCAGACAATGAGCAGTTCTTC. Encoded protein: CASKPWQGPDNEQFF.

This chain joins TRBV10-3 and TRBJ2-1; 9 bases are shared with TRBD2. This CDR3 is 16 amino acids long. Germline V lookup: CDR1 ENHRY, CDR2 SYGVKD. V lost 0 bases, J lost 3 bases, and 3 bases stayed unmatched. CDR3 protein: CAISESLRGGYNEQFF. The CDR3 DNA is TGTGCCATCAGTGAGTCCTTGCGGGGGGGCTACAATGAGCAGTTCTTC.

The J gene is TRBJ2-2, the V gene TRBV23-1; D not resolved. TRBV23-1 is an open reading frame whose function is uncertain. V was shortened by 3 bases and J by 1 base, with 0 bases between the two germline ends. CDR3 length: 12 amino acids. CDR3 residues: CASSQNTGELFF. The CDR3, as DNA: TGCGCCAGCAGTCAGAACACCGGGGAGCTGTTTTTT.

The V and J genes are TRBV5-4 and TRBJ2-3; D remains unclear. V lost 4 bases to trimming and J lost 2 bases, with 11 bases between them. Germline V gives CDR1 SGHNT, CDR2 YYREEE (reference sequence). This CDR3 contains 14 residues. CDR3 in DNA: TGTGCCAGCAGCCCTACTAAAAACACAGATACGCAGTATTTT. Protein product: CASSPTKNTDTQYF.

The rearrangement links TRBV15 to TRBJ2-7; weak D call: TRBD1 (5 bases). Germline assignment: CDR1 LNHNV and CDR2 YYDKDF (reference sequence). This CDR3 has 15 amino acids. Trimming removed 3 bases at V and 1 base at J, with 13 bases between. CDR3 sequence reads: CATSRDTTASYEQYF. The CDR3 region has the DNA TGTGCCACCAGCAGGGATACGACAGCGTCCTACGAGCAGTACTTC.

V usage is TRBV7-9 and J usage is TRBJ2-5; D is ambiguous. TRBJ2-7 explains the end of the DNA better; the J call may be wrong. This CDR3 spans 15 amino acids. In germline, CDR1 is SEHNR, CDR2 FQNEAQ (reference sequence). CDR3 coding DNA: TGTGCCAGCAGCTTAGTCCTGCCCCAGAGCTACGAGCAGTACTTC. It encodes CASSLVLPQSYEQYF.

DNA of the CDR3: TGTGCCAGTAGTACCTCTATCAGGAGCTCCTATAATTCACCCCTCCACTTT. Translation: CASSTSIRSSYNSPLHF. The chain has TRBV19 and TRBJ1-6, with D hard to call. The germline gives CDR1 LNHDA, CDR2 SQIVND (reference sequence). V was clipped by 4 bases and J by 0 bases, with 13 bases between them. The CDR3 is 17 amino acids.

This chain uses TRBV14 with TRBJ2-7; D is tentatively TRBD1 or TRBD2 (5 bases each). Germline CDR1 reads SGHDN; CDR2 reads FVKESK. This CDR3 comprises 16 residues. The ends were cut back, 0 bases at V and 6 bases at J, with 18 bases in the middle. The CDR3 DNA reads TGTGCCAGCAGCCAAGATCTGTGGGGGTCCCGATCCGAGCAGTACTTC. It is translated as CASSQDLWGSRSEQYF.

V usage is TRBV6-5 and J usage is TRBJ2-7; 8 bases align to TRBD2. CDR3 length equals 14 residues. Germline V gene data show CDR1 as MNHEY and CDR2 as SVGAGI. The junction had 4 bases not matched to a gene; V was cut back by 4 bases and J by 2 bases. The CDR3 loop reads CASSLTGGAYEQYF. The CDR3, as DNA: TGTGCCAGCAGTTTGACCGGGGGGGCCTACGAGCAGTACTTC.

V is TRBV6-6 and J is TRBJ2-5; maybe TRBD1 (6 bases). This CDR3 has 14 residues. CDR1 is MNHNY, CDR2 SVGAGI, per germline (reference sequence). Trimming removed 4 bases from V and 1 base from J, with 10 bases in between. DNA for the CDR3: TGTGCCAGCAGTTTACGGACAGTCCAAGAGACCCAGTACTTC. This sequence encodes CASSLRTVQETQYF.

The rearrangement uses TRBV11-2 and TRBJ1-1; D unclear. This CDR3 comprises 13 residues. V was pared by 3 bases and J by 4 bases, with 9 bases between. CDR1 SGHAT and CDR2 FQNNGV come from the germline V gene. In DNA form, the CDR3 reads TGTGCCAGCAGCTTTGGGGAGGCCACTGAAGCTTTCTTT. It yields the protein CASSFGEATEAFF.